This is a list of T cell receptor beta chains from one sample in a study of shared clonotypes between healthy human individuals. Profiled with immunoSEQ multiplex PCR; TCRdb holds only in-frame clones, not every one. The sample records more than 1,200,000 clones, approximately 98.5% being singletons. The source material was naive CD4+ T cells sorted from blood. The source of these receptors is a man between 25 and 39 years old in good health. The CDR3 runs from the conserved cysteine through the conserved F or W. The D gene is left open where the match is weak. Expanded clones are given a class, and other clones once, few, many or no size at all.

>TRBV7-2|once|TRBD2|TRBJ2-7
TGTGCCAGCAGCTTACTAGCGGGAGGGCCGGGGGAGCAGTACTTC
CASSLLAGGPGEQYF
>TRBV5-3|NA|NA|TRBJ2-2
TGTGCCAGAAGCTTGGACAAAAGGGGTCGTGGGGTGAACACCGGGGAGCTGTTTTTT
CARSLDKRGRGVNTGELFF
>TRBV19|NA|NA|TRBJ2-1
TGTGCCAGTAGTCGGGGAGGTAGCGGCTACAATGAGCAGTTCTTC
CASSRGGSGYNEQFF
>TRBV6-1|NA|TRBD1|TRBJ2-7
TGTGCCAGCAGTGCCGAGACAGGGGCCCCCTACGAGCAGTACTTC
CASSAETGAPYEQYF
>TRBV7-9|NA|NA|TRBJ1-1
TGTGCCAGCAGAGGGGTGAACACTGAAGCTTTCTTT
CASRGVNTEAFF
>TRBV6-1|NA|NA|TRBJ1-2
TGTGCCAGCAGTGAAGGGGTCGGCTATGGCTACACCTTC
CASSEGVGYGYTF
>TRBV11-3|once|TRBD2|TRBJ2-7
TGTGCCAGCAGCTTGGCCCTGGGGGGACTAGCTATCTACGAGCAGTACTTC
CASSLALGGLAIYEQYF
>TRBV27|NA|TRBD2|TRBJ2-2
TGTGCCAGCTACCGCGGGGGGCGATCCGGGGAGCTGTTTTTT
CASYRGGRSGELFF
>TRBV7-2|NA|TRBD1|TRBJ2-7
TGTGCCAGCAGCAAACCAGGGGGCCAGTACGAGCAGTACTTC
CASSKPGGQYEQYF
>TRBV27|NA|TRBD1|TRBJ2-7
TGTGCCAGCAGTTACGCGGGGACAGGGGGTAACTACGAGCAGTACTTC
CASSYAGTGGNYEQYF
>TRBV27|once|NA|TRBJ2-6
TGTGCCAGCAGTTTACTTGCTGGGGCCAACGTCCTGACTTTC
CASSLLAGANVLTF
>TRBV19|NA|TRBD1|TRBJ2-1
TGTGCCAGTAGTCCGGGACAGGGGGCTAATGAGCAGTTCTTC
CASSPGQGANEQFF
>TRBV2|NA|NA|TRBJ1-2
TGTGCCAGCAGCCGACGGGGGGAGAGAGGCTACACCTTC
CASSRRGERGYTF
>TRBV9|NA|TRBD2|TRBJ2-1
TGTGCCAGCAGCGAAGGTGGTAGCGGGAGGAAAAATGAGCAGTTCTTC
CASSEGGSGRKNEQFF
>TRBV5-1|NA|NA|TRBJ1-1
TGCGCCAGCAGCTCCGTTAGGGGGGCCGCTGAAGCTTTCTTT
CASSSVRGAAEAFF
>TRBV4-1|NA|TRBD2|TRBJ2-3
TGCGCCAGCAGCCAAGAGCTAGCGGGAGGGCCAAATACGCAGTATTTT
CASSQELAGGPNTQYF
>TRBV5-5|NA|NA|TRBJ2-7
TGTGCCAGCAGCTTGGAGGATTCCTACGAGCAGTACTTC
CASSLEDSYEQYF
>TRBV5-1|once|TRBD2|TRBJ2-7
TGCGCCAGCAGCTTGGGTGCGGGAGGAACCTACGAGCAGTACTTC
CASSLGAGGTYEQYF
>TRBV6-6|once|NA|TRBJ2-7
TGTGCCAGCAGAGGGTCCCAGGGAAGGACCTACGAGCAGTACTTC
CASRGSQGRTYEQYF
>TRBV5-5|NA|NA|TRBJ2-5
TGTGCCAGCAGCCGGGGCAAAGAGACCCAGTACTTC
CASSRGKETQYF
>TRBV15|NA|NA|TRBJ2-2
TGTGCCACCAGCCACTTGGCCACCGGGGAGCTGTTTTTT
CATSHLATGELFF
>TRBV5-1|NA|TRBD1|TRBJ2-7
TGCGCCAGCAGCTTGGCGGGACAGGGTTCCGAGCAGTACTTC
CASSLAGQGSEQYF
>TRBV7-3|NA|NA|TRBJ2-1
TGTGCCAGCAGCTTAGAGACCGGGAGACTAGATAGCGAGCAGTTCTTC
CASSLETGRLDSEQFF
>TRBV7-9|once|NA|TRBJ1-2
TGTGCCAGCAGCTTAGTTGGCGGCCACTATGGCTACACCTTC
CASSLVGGHYGYTF
>TRBV5-1|once|NA|TRBJ1-3
TGCGCCAGCAGCAAGGGACCGAGGTCCTCTGGAAACACCATATATTTT
CASSKGPRSSGNTIYF
>TRBV11-2|NA|TRBD2|TRBJ2-2
TGTGCCAGCAGGACTAGCATCACGAACACCGGGGAGCTGTTTTTT
CASRTSITNTGELFF
>TRBV25-1|NA|TRBD1|TRBJ1-5
TGTGCCAGCAGTGAAACTTACAGGGGGATTCAGCCCCAGCATTTT
CASSETYRGIQPQHF
>TRBV15|NA|NA|TRBJ1-5
TGTGCCACCAGCAGAGGGCGGGAGGCCCGGGAGCCCCAGCATTTT
CATSRGREAREPQHF
>TRBV15|NA|TRBD1|TRBJ1-4
TGTGCCACCAGCAGAGTTGGGACAGTCAATGAAAAACTGTTTTTT
CATSRVGTVNEKLFF
>TRBV11-2|once|NA|TRBJ1-1
TGTGCCAGCAGCCTCCGGACAGAAGCTTTCTTT
CASSLRTEAFF
>TRBV5-4|NA|TRBD1|TRBJ2-2
TGTGCCAGCAGGATGACAGGGGGATCGTTGACCGGGGAGCTGTTTTTT
CASRMTGGSLTGELFF
>TRBV27|once|NA|TRBJ2-7
TGTGCCAGCAGTTTTAGGTTTGGGGACCCTCGCTACGAGCAGTACTTC
CASSFRFGDPRYEQYF
>TRBV6-1|NA|NA|TRBJ1-5
TGTGCCAGCAGTGAAGGATCCGGGACCCTTAGCAATCAGCCCCAGCATTTT
CASSEGSGTLSNQPQHF
>TRBV7-2|once|NA|TRBJ1-1
TGTGCCAGCAGCCCCCGTATTAAGTTCGACGGGAACACTGAAGCTTTCTTT
CASSPRIKFDGNTEAFF
>TRBV7-2|NA|NA|TRBJ1-1
TGTGCCAGCAGCTTATTTCCACAGTTCTCGAACACTGAAGCTTTCTTT
CASSLFPQFSNTEAFF
>TRBV11-3|NA|NA|TRBJ2-3
TGTGCCAGCAGCTGGGGGCAAAAGGGACATACGCAGTATTTT
CASSWGQKGHTQYF
>TRBV6-1|NA|NA|TRBJ2-5
TGTGCCAGCAGCCGAGGACGGGGTAGGGCGGAGACCCAGTACTTC
CASSRGRGRAETQYF
>TRBV9|NA|TRBD1|TRBJ2-7
TGTGCCAGCAGCCCACTCGGGACAGCAAACTACGAGCAGTACTTC
CASSPLGTANYEQYF
>TRBV6-1|NA|TRBD1|TRBJ2-1
TGTGCCAGCAGTGAAAACAGGGGCTCCTACAATGAGCAGTTCTTC
CASSENRGSYNEQFF
>TRBV5-1|NA|NA|TRBJ1-1
TGCGCCAGCAGCTCCCTGCCGGCGGACACTGAAGCTTTCTTT
CASSSLPADTEAFF
>TRBV9|NA|NA|TRBJ2-3
TGTGCCAGCAGCGCCAGGGCAGAGAGCACAGATACGCAGTATTTT
CASSARAESTDTQYF
>TRBV5-1|NA|NA|TRBJ1-4
TGCGCCAGCAGCTTGGACTTTAATGAAAAACTGTTTTTT
CASSLDFNEKLFF
>TRBV11-3|NA|NA|TRBJ2-7
TGTGCCAGCAGCCCTCGTGGGGGACCGGGAGACGAGCAGTACTTC
CASSPRGGPGDEQYF
>TRBV15|NA|TRBD2|TRBJ2-1
TGTGCCACCAGCAGAGATTTAGCGGGAGGGCTCTATGAGCAGTTCTTC
CATSRDLAGGLYEQFF
>TRBV7-8|NA|NA|TRBJ2-3
TGTGCCAGCAGCTTAGAGAGGTCGGATACGCAGTATTTT
CASSLERSDTQYF
>TRBV7-9|NA|NA|TRBJ1-4
TGTGCCAGCAGCTTAACGAGAGGAACTAGTGAAAAACTGTTTTTT
CASSLTRGTSEKLFF
>TRBV20-1|NA|NA|TRBJ1-2
TGCAGTGCTACCGGGGACTATGGCTACACCTTC
CSATGDYGYTF